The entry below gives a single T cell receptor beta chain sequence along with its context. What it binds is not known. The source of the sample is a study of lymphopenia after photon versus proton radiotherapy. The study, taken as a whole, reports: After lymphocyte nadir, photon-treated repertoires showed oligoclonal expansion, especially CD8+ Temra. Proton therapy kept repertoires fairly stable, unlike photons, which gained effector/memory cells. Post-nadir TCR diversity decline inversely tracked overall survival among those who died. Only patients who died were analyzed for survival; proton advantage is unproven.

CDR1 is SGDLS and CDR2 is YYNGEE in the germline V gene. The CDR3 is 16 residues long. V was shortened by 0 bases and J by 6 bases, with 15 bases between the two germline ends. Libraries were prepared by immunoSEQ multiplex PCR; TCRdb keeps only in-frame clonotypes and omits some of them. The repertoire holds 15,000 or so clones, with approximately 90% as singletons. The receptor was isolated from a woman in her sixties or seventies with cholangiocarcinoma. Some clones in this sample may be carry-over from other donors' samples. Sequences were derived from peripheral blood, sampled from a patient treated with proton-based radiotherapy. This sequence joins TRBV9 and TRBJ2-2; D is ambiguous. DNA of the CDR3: TGTGCCAGCAGCGTAGGGGGAAAAGGGCGCTCCGGGGAGCTGTTTTTT. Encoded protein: CASSVGGKGRSGELFF.